This TCR beta chain is drawn from a study of T cell responses to AZD1222 COVID-19 vaccine. Study overall: Samples with a second dose at about 4 or about 12 weeks were pooled together.

Germline V gene lookup returns CDR1 MGHRA and CDR2 YSYEKL. This CDR3 is built from 16 residues. Trimming removed 1 base at V and 0 bases at J, with 9 bases between. A remark on this clone: The antigen is not known.

TCRdb's table, derived via immunoSEQ multiplex PCR, lists solely in-frame clones and lacks some. Counted here are approximately 110,000 clones, around 94% occurring once; the ten biggest clones make up around 2%. Study-wide points: Nearly half of unique spike-specific TCRs reportedly avoided B.1.351 and B.1.1.7 mutated regions. Donors were mostly white British, more females; clonal diversity possibly underestimated. Every sample of the repertoires postdated the peak T cell response.

The specimen comprised peripheral blood, sampled on day 0 of AZD1222 vaccination. The chain has TRBV4-1 and TRBJ2-2; D is undetermined. The TCR originated in an adult in good health. The CDR3 loop reads CASSQAIPTNTGELFF. CDR3 nucleotides: TGCGCCAGCAGCCAAGCCATACCCACGAACACCGGGGAGCTGTTTTTT.